A selection of T cell receptor beta chains follows, all from one sample in a study of blood T cell repertoires in COVID-19. The table came from immunoSEQ multiplex PCR; TCRdb's copy has only in-frame clones and leaves some out. The repertoire consists of about 170,000 clones, with under 80% occurring once and the leading ten covering about 3%. Sample: peripheral blood. All receptors derive from an older man with acute or convalescent COVID-19. Each CDR3 is given with its conserved first and last residue. The order of the fields is V gene, clone size, J gene, D gene, CDR3 DNA, CDR3 protein. D genes are given only for firm matches. A clone size is listed for some rows: how often the clone was seen (once, few, many), or a class if it is expanded.

TRBV28	many	TRBJ2-2	NA	TGTGCCAGCAGTCCCTACACCGGGGAGCTGTTTTTT	CASSPYTGELFF
TRBV2	NA	TRBJ2-7	NA	TGTGCCAGCAGTCACCCGGACAGAAAGGGGGGGGAGCAGTACTTC	CASSHPDRKGGEQYF
TRBV27	NA	TRBJ1-1	NA	TGTGCCAGCAGTTTATGGGCGAACACTGAAGCTTTCTTT	CASSLWANTEAFF
TRBV5-4	NA	TRBJ2-5	NA	TGTGCCAGCAGCCAAAGCGGAGAGACCCAGTACTTC	CASSQSGETQYF
TRBV18	NA	TRBJ1-1	TRBD1	TGTGCCAGCTCTTTAAAAGGAGGGGGCGAAACTGAAGCTTTCTTT	CASSLKGGGETEAFF
TRBV5-1	NA	TRBJ2-7	TRBD2	TGCGCCAGCAGCTTGATCTGGACTAGCGGGGCGGACGAGCAGTACTTC	CASSLIWTSGADEQYF
TRBV28	NA	TRBJ1-3	NA	TGTGCCAGCAGTTGGAGTGGCGACTCTGGAAACACCATATATTTT	CASSWSGDSGNTIYF
TRBV7-9	NA	TRBJ1-6	TRBD1	TGTGCCAGCAGCCGGACAGGGGGGAATTCACCCCTCCACTTT	CASSRTGGNSPLHF
TRBV12-3/TRBV12-4	few	TRBJ2-7	NA	TGTGCCAGCAGTTTTAGTAGCTCTCCCGAGCAGTACTTC	CASSFSSSPEQYF
TRBV3-1/TRBV3-2	NA	TRBJ2-1	NA	TGTGCCAGCAGCCAAGAACGGCGCGGGCAGCAGTTCTTC	CASSQERRGQQFF
TRBV19	NA	TRBJ1-5	NA	TGTGCCACTAACAGGGATGGAGGAAGAAATCAGCCCCAGCATTTT	CATNRDGGRNQPQHF
TRBV12-3/TRBV12-4	NA	TRBJ1-1	NA	TGTGCCACCTCGGACTCGTCTCGCAAAGCTTTCTTT	CATSDSSRKAFF
TRBV28	few	TRBJ2-6	TRBD1	TGTGCCAGCAACGCCGGGACAGGGCGACCCCAGGCTGGGGCCAACGTCCTGACTTTC	CASNAGTGRPQAGANVLTF
TRBV5-1	NA	TRBJ2-6	NA	TGCGCCAGCAGCGTACAACAGGATTCTGGGGCCAACGTCCTGACTTTC	CASSVQQDSGANVLTF
TRBV2	few	TRBJ2-1	TRBD1	TGTGCCAGCAGTGAGGGACAGGGGCGGAATGAGCAGTTCTTC	CASSEGQGRNEQFF
TRBV6-5	NA	TRBJ2-3	TRBD2	TGTGCCAGCAGCCTGACTAGCAGCTACACAGATACGCAGTATTTT	CASSLTSSYTDTQYF
TRBV6-5	NA	TRBJ2-7	NA	TGTGCCAGCATCCAGGGGCCCCCGGTCTACGAGCAGTACTTC	CASIQGPPVYEQYF
TRBV29-1	NA	TRBJ1-1	TRBD1	TGCAGCGTTGGGGGAATGTCAGGGGGCCAGACTGAAGCTTTCTTT	CSVGGMSGGQTEAFF
TRBV15	NA	TRBJ2-1	TRBD2	TGTGCCACCAGCACGGGACTAGCGGGCCCCGGAGCCTACAATGAGCAGTTCTTC	CATSTGLAGPGAYNEQFF
TRBV6-5	NA	TRBJ2-2	NA	TGTGCCAGCCTCAGACACCTGGGGAACACCGGGGAGCTGTTTTTT	CASLRHLGNTGELFF
TRBV18	NA	TRBJ1-4	TRBD1	TGTGCCAGCTCACCACGCAGGGGGCATGAAAAACTGTTTTTT	CASSPRRGHEKLFF
TRBV19	NA	TRBJ1-4	TRBD1	TGTGCCAGTAGTGATGACAGGGGGCCGACTAATGAAAAACTGTTTTTT	CASSDDRGPTNEKLFF
TRBV7-3	few	TRBJ2-7	TRBD1	TGTGCCAGCAGCTTAGGGACAGGGGCCTCGTACGAGCAGTACTTC	CASSLGTGASYEQYF
TRBV10-3	NA	TRBJ1-6	TRBD1	TGTGCCATCAGAGCCTGGACAGGGGAATCTTCACCCCTCCACTTT	CAIRAWTGESSPLHF
TRBV19	NA	TRBJ2-1	TRBD2	TGTGCCAGTACTAAGGCCGGGACTAGCGGGAGCAATGAGCAGTTCTTC	CASTKAGTSGSNEQFF
TRBV20-1	NA	TRBJ1-1	NA	TGCAGTGCTCGTAAATCGGTAGCTTTCTTT	CSARKSVAFF
TRBV5-1	NA	TRBJ1-4	TRBD1	TGCGCCAGCAGCTCGGACAGGGGTAATGAAAAACTGTTTTTT	CASSSDRGNEKLFF